What follows describes a single TCR beta chain. Its specificity is unknown. The data stem from a study of siplizumab effects on memory and regulatory T cells. General study findings and limits: Among mappable alloreactive CD4+ clones, the Treg-derived fraction averaged approximately 70% with siplizumab versus about 30% in controls. Naive T cells, seemingly more diverse than memory cells, seemed major alloresponse contributors. Sequences below about 10^-5 frequency were poorly captured, and few alloreactive clones mapped to unstimulated subsets. No naive or memory phenotype could be assigned to roughly 75-97% of proliferating clones.

The ends were cut back, 3 bases at V and 8 bases at J, with 13 bases in the middle. The length of the CDR3 is 13 residues. Germline assignment: CDR1 SGHRS and CDR2 YFSETQ. The table came from immunoSEQ multiplex PCR; TCRdb's copy has only in-frame clones and leaves some out. The data show 100,000 or so clones, 80% to 95% seen once. The TCR originated in a human donor in good health. Some clones in this sample may be carry-over from other donors' samples. The genes are TRBV5-1 and TRBJ2-3; D is uncertain. Sequencing was performed on CD4+ T cells sorted from blood. The CDR3 is CASSSNHRATQYF. DNA of the CDR3: TGCGCCAGCAGCTCAAACCACAGAGCTACGCAGTATTTT.